This T cell receptor (beta chain) was retrieved from a study of blood T cell repertoires in COVID-19. Only in-frame clones appear in the TCRdb table, and some are missing; sequencing was by immunoSEQ multiplex PCR. The sample lists some 200,000 clones, 84% occurring once. The CDR3 spans 17 residues. V dropped 2 bases and J dropped 3 bases, with 16 bases sitting between them. CDR1 MNHNS and CDR2 SASEGT come from the germline V gene. This clone came up once. This sequence originates from a human donor in a cohort sampled during active COVID-19. The sample was peripheral blood. V usage is TRBV6-1 and J usage is TRBJ2-2; tentative D call: TRBD1 (5 bases). As DNA, the CDR3 is TGTGCCAGCAGTGAAAGCCCGGTTGTGGGGCACACCGGGGAGCTGTTTTTT. Translation gives CASSESPVVGHTGELFF.